These 15 T cell receptor beta chains came from one sample sequenced in a study of blood T cells in healthy people across ages. Primed by a sample-barcoded 5' primer and a J-beta primer mix, a second PCR proceeded for roughly 7 to 12 cycles. TCRdb redid the calling of the 5' RACE reads with MiXCR, one entry per CDR3 protein. The sample carries approximately 760,000 distinct CDR3 sequences, roughly 25% recorded once. These sequences were also reported in another study, on T cells of mothers and their children.

The sequenced material came from blood. All receptors derive from a boy younger than 18 in good health.

This chain joins TRBV4-1 and TRBJ2-1, with unresolved D. Trimming removed 0 bases from V and 7 bases from J, with 7 bases in between. This CDR3 spans 13 amino acids. CDR1 is MGHRA and CDR2 is YSYEKL in the germline V gene. The CDR3 DNA follows: TGCGCCAGCAGCCAAGAAAACGGGAATGAGCAGTTCTTC. The encoded protein is CASSQENGNEQFF.

The chain is built from TRBV20-1 and TRBJ2-2; D possibly corresponds to TRBD2 (7 bases). The length of the CDR3 is 16 residues. The V and J ends lost 0 bases and 5 bases respectively, with 16 bases between them. Germline V lookup: CDR1 DFQATT, CDR2 SNEGSKA (reference sequence). The CDR3 DNA reads TGCAGTGCTAGAGATCTTCGGGGGGCGGGGACCGGGGAGCTGTTTTTT. Its protein product is CSARDLRGAGTGELFF.

V usage is TRBV7-9 and J usage is TRBJ2-3, with D tentatively TRBD2 (5 bases). Trimming took off 5 bases at V and 1 base at J, with 16 bases between the two ends. The germline V gene encodes CDR1 SEHNR and CDR2 FQNEAQ (reference sequence). The CDR3 is 16 amino acids. The CDR3 is CASSAKGLGGTDTQYF. The CDR3 DNA sequence: TGTGCCAGCAGCGCAAAAGGGCTCGGGGGCACAGATACGCAGTATTTT.

The chain couples TRBV11-2 to TRBJ1-4; possibly TRBD1 for D (6 bases). V was shortened by 4 bases and J by 7 bases, with 13 bases between the two germline ends. The CDR3 is 14 residues long. Per the germline V gene, CDR1 is SGHAT and CDR2 is FQNNGV. CDR3 DNA: TGTGCCAGCAGCTCCAGGGGTTACGGTGAAAAACTGTTTTTT. Translated, it gives CASSSRGYGEKLFF.

V is TRBV4-1 and J is TRBJ2-7; 7 positions match TRBD2. Trimming cost V 1 base and J 0 bases; bases outside gene matches: 0. Germline V gene sequence: CDR1 MGHRA, CDR2 YSYEKL. CDR3 length: 14 residues. The CDR3 coding sequence is TGCGCCAGCAGCCAAGGGGACTACTCCTACGAGCAGTACTTC. This codes for CASSQGDYSYEQYF.

The genes are TRBV18 and TRBJ1-5, with D uncertain. Germline V CDR1 and CDR2: KGHSH, LQKENI. V was clipped by 6 bases and J by 5 bases, with 14 bases between them. The CDR3 runs to 14 residues. The CDR3 DNA is TGTGCCAGCTCTCCAAGTAAGGATTATCAGCCCCAGCATTTT. Amino acid sequence: CASSPSKDYQPQHF.

This clonotype was detected only a few times. The chain links TRBV29-1 to TRBJ1-1, with D unclear. CDR1 is SQVTM and CDR2 is ANQGSEA in the germline V gene. V lost 2 bases and J lost 1, with 5 bases in between. CDR3 size: 12 residues. The CDR3 region is CSVESRNTEAFF. The CDR3 nucleotides read TGCAGCGTTGAAAGCAGGAACACTGAAGCTTTCTTT.

This clonotype came up a few times. The chain combines TRBV12-3 or TRBV12-4 with TRBJ1-2; maybe TRBD1 (5 bases). Trimming stripped 8 bases from V and 3 bases from J, with 10 bases between. The CDR3 covers 12 residues. CDR3 nucleotides: TGTGCCAGCCTCGGGGCGGACTATGGCTACACCTTC. It is translated as CASLGADYGYTF.

This clonotype has only a few counts. The chain is built from TRBV27 and TRBJ1-5; D is unresolved. This CDR3 contains 14 residues. Germline V lookup: CDR1 MNHEY, CDR2 SMNVEV (reference sequence). V dropped 2 bases and J dropped 7 bases, with 12 bases sitting between them. The chain's CDR3 is CASSLNGLDQPQHF. Here the CDR3 DNA reads TGTGCCAGCAGTTTAAATGGGTTAGACCAGCCCCAGCATTTT.

This clonotype came up a few times. This chain links TRBV7-2 with TRBJ1-1; no clear D. CDR3 length: 15 amino acids. V was trimmed by 1 base and J by 0 bases, leaving 9 bases between them. Germline-derived CDR1 and CDR2 are SGHTA and FQGNSA. CDR3: CASSLVTVMNTEAFF. DNA for the CDR3: TGTGCCAGCAGCTTAGTTACAGTCATGAACACTGAAGCTTTCTTT. Full variable domain (missing parts from reference TRBV7-2 and TRBJ1-1): GAGVSQSPSNKVTEKGKDVELRCDPISGHTALYWYRQSLGQGLEFLIYFQGNSAPDKSGLPSDRFSAERTGGSVSTLTIQRTQQEDSAVYLCASSLVTVMNTEAFFGQGTRLTVV.

V is TRBV3-1 and J is TRBJ2-1; D not resolved. This CDR3 contains 13 residues. The germline gives CDR1 LGHDT, CDR2 YNNKEL (reference sequence). Trimming pared 1 base from V and 9 bases from J, leaving 10 bases between. CDR3 protein: CASSQGLNPEQFF. In nucleotides, the CDR3 is TGTGCCAGCAGCCAAGGTCTTAACCCTGAGCAGTTCTTC.

The genes are TRBV29-1 and TRBJ1-2; TRBD1 aligns across 7 bases. Unmatched junction bases numbered 6, after V lost 5 bases and J lost 6 bases. The CDR3 runs 12 residues. The germline V gene encodes CDR1 SQVTM and CDR2 ANQGSEA. CDR3 loop: CSVLQGYNGYTF. DNA of the CDR3: TGCAGCGTTCTACAGGGGTACAATGGCTACACCTTC.

The gene calls are TRBV3-1 and TRBJ2-1; 10 bases align to TRBD2. The junction had 6 bases not matched to a gene; V was cut back by 1 base and J by 9 bases. The CDR3 consists of 15 residues. Per the germline V gene, CDR1 is LGHDT and CDR2 is YNNKEL (reference sequence). CDR3 region: CASSQAASGGLEQFF. CDR3 bases: TGTGCCAGCAGCCAAGCAGCTAGCGGGGGACTTGAGCAGTTCTTC.

This clonotype turned up a few times. The chain employs TRBV27 and TRBJ2-7, with TRBD2 matching over 8 bases. Germline CDR1 is MNHEY and CDR2 is SMNVEV (reference sequence). This CDR3 has 16 residues. V lost 3 bases and J lost 1; bases outside the gene matches: 8. This chain's CDR3 is CASSFTAGGYSYEQYF. The DNA of the CDR3 is TGTGCCAGCAGTTTCACGGCGGGAGGTTATTCCTACGAGCAGTACTTC.

V usage is TRBV5-6 and J usage is TRBJ2-1, with TRBD2 matching over 12 bases. The CDR3 consists of 16 residues. CDR1 SGHDT and CDR2 YYEEEE come from the germline V gene. V trimming: 4 bases; J trimming: 7 bases; junction bases outside the gene matches: 9. CDR3 nucleotides: TGTGCCAGCAGCCCGGGACTAGCGGGTGTCCTAAATGAGCAGTTCTTC. Its translation: CASSPGLAGVLNEQFF.